The T cell receptor beta chain described here comes from a study of T cell repertoires in cytomegalovirus infection. Overall study context: TCR beta signatures that were public indicated CMV infection and matching HLA type. General study findings and limits: Ex vivo, HLA-C-restricted CMV-specific TCR beta clonotypes prevailed over the rest of the response.

Germline CDR1 is MDHEN and CDR2 is SYDVKM. Losses at the gene ends were 6 bases for V and 4 bases for J; bases not matched to a gene: 13. CDR3 size: 16 residues. TCRdb re-called the reads through MiXCR, storing one row per CDR3 protein. The sample lists just over 150,000 distinct CDR3 sequences, 20% to 30% seen once, with 10% to 11% in the top ten. This clonotype was counted many times. The antigen is not known. The clonotype originates from a human donor in good health (CMV status not recorded). Some clones in this sample may be carry-over from other donors' samples. V is TRBV28 and J is TRBJ2-7; 9 nucleotides align to TRBD1. Sequenced sample: PBMCs. The CDR3 region is CASRHAPGQGSYEQYF. The CDR3 nucleotides are TGTGCCAGCAGACACGCTCCGGGACAGGGTTCATACGAGCAGTACTTC.